This entry describes one T cell receptor beta chain. This specimen comes from a study of blood T cell repertoires in COVID-19. Background on the study: COVID-19 samples from acute and convalescent phases originated in the United States, Italy and Spain.

The ends were cut back, 3 bases at V and 8 bases at J, with 16 bases in the middle. Per germline, CDR1 SGHVS and CDR2 FNYEAQ. The CDR3 runs to 15 residues. Authors' data handling: Amplifying reference gene primers gave estimates of nucleated cell counts. Assay used: immunoSEQ multiplex PCR; TCRdb lists only in-frame clones, some missing. V, J and clone size are taken as reported in that table, and D and trimming were inferred from the DNA itself. The profile shows hundreds of thousands of clones, around 86% of them singletons. This TCR was recovered from a man aged 80 or over with acute or convalescent COVID-19. Input material: peripheral blood. This chain links TRBV7-6 with TRBJ1-4; D gene unclear. The CDR3 sequence is CASSFLNSAYEKLFF. As DNA, the CDR3 is TGTGCCAGCAGCTTCCTTAACTCTGCATACGAAAAACTGTTTTTT.